This T cell receptor (beta chain) was recorded in a study of control samples from healthy donors and cancer patients. Germline V gene data show CDR1 as MDHEN and CDR2 as SYDVKM. Trimming shortened V by 2 bases and J by 6 bases, and 11 bases separated the two germline ends. The CDR3 contains 14 residues. The protocol was immunoSEQ multiplex PCR, while the TCRdb copy is restricted to in-frame clones and leaves out a portion. The sample contains tens of thousands of clones, about 89% of which appear only once. The specimen sequenced was blood. The chain is built from TRBV28 and TRBJ2-1; D is perhaps TRBD2 (7 bases). This TCR was recovered from a man between 50 and 59 years old in good health. CDR3 DNA sequence: TGTGCCAGCAGTTTAATCGGGGGGCCCAATGAGCAGTTCTTC. Translation gives CASSLIGGPNEQFF.